The table lists the clone carrying this T cell receptor beta chain with a few counts. The target antigen is unknown. What was amplified from RNA transcripts were TCR beta CDR3 regions. The TCR CDR3 was amplified in a first-round RT-PCR using the HTBI primer set. TCRdb fed the multiplex PCR reads into MiXCR, producing one record per CDR3 protein. The table shows under 400,000 distinct CDR3 sequences, with over 10% occurring only once. This record belongs to a study of T cells in Graves' hyperthyroidism and ophthalmopathy. General study points: Most thyroid clonotypes expanded above 0.001 were also detected in blood.

The CDR3 length is 14 residues. The V gene's germline CDR1 is DFQATT and CDR2 SNEGSKA (reference sequence). Unmatched junction bases numbered 8, after V lost 6 bases and J lost 4 bases. Graves' hyperthyroidism was deemed stable absent ophthalmopathy progression within 18 months. Recently diagnosed hyperthyroidism of less than 2 months' duration affected patients aged 18 to 65. The source is a woman in her late teens or twenties with Graves' hyperthyroidism. The V call is TRBV20-1, the J call TRBJ1-5; TRBD1 matches at 8 bases. Sequences were obtained from blood. The CDR3 coding sequence is TGCAGTGCCTTAGACAGGGGAAAGAATCAGCCCCAGCATTTT. Amino acids: CSALDRGKNQPQHF.